This TCR beta chain was sequenced in a study of blood T cell repertoires in COVID-19. The method was immunoSEQ multiplex PCR; TCRdb's version includes in-frame clones alone and lacks a portion of them. The data show about 110,000 clones, about 85% seen once. Sequencing input: peripheral blood. This receptor was identified in a human donor in a cohort sampled during active COVID-19.

The CDR3 here is CASSLWGDRGWAGELFF. CDR3 DNA sequence: TGTGCCAGCAGCTTGTGGGGGGACAGAGGCTGGGCTGGGGAGCTGTTTTTT. V and J are TRBV5-6 and TRBJ2-2, with D possibly being TRBD1 (7 bases). The CDR3 length is 17 residues. Trimming took off 1 base at V and 8 bases at J, with 21 bases between the two ends. Germline CDR1 reads SGHDT; CDR2 reads YYEEEE. Filled out from reference TRBV5-6 and TRBJ2-2, the complete variable domain reads DAGVTQSPTHLIKTRGQQVTLRCSPKSGHDTVSWYQQALGQGPQFIFQYYEEEERQRGNFPDRFSGHQFPNYSSELNVNALLLGDSALYLCASSLWGDRGWAGELFFGEGSRLTVL.